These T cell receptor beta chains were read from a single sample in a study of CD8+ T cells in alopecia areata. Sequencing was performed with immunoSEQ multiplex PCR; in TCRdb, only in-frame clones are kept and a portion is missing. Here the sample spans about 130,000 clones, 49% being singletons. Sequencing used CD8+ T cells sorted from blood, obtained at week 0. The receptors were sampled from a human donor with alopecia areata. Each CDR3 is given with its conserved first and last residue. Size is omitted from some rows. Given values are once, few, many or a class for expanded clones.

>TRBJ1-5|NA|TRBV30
CAWSVYGDQPQHF
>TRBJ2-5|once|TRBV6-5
CASSYSGTETQYF
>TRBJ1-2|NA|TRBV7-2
CASSHREYGYTF
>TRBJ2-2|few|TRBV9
CASSAGTTHDGELFF
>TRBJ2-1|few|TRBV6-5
CASRTGQGYYNEQFF
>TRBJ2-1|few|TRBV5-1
CASSLGGGRSYNEQFF
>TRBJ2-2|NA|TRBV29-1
CSVLNGNGELFF
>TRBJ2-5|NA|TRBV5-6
CASSMIRAVETQYF
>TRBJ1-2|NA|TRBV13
CASSLATGGDYGYTF
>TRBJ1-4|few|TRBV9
CASSPADRGEKLFF
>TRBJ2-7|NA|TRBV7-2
CASSVRQLGNRGSYEQYF
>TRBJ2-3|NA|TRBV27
CASSLSKAGSTDTQYF
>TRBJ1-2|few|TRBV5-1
CASSLDNYGYTF
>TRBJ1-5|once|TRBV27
CASKVTGRNQPQHF
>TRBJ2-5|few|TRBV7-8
CASSPGLAGRDQYF
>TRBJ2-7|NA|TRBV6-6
CASSNQEAEQYF
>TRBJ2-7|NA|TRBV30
CAWSVGTQPYEQYF
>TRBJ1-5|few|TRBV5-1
CASSLTGGGNQPQHF
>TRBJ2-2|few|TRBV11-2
CASSFSAGGTGELFF
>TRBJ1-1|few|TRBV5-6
CASSSHDRGLWEAFF
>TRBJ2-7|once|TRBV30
CAWSHKGTGGDYVEQYF
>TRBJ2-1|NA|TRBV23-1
CASSQSGDQRTGSYNEQFF
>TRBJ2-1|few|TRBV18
CASSFSRSNEQFF
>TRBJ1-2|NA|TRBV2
CASRPDRGRGYTF
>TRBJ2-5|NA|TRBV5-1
CASSLAGTGREETQYF
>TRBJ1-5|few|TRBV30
CAWSEDYDQPQHF
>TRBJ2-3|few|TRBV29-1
CSVIQDSGTDTQYF
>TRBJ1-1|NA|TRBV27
CASSLARGDTEAFF
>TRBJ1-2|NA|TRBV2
CASSELTTGYTF
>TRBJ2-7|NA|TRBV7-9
CASSTGTGVVHEQYF
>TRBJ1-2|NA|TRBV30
CAWSEGTYGYTF
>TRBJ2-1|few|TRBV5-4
CASRGAGEDPEQFF
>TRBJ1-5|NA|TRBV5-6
CASSLGRRQGGGNQPQHF
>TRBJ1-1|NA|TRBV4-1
CASSLYRELDTEAFF
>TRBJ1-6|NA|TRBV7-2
CASSLDGYNSPLHF
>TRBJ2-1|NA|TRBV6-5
CASSAGLPVNEQFF
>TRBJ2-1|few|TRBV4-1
CASSQGDMSYNEQFF
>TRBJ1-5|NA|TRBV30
CAWSEGSQRQPQHF
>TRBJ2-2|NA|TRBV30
CAWSATGYTGELFF